This T cell receptor (beta chain) was sequenced for a study of cytomegalovirus exposure and HLA in healthy donors. Study at large: A subsequent analysis reported that the 95 to 150 validation repertoires were produced on the same platform that had also been used for the 666 first-cohort repertoires. Whole-study results and caveats: Most TCR sequences were seen very rarely across donors, but some public TCRs occurred in many. CMV antigen specificity of three CMV-associated chains was confirmed in vitro. Over 150 TCR beta chains were listed as cytomegalovirus-associated.

From germline, CDR1 is SGHKS and CDR2 YYEKEE (reference sequence). CDR3 length equals 13 residues. V was pared by 4 bases and J by 7 bases, with 12 bases between. Sequencing was performed with immunoSEQ multiplex PCR; in TCRdb, only in-frame clones are kept and a portion is missing. The data hold hundreds of thousands of clones, with roughly 90% observed a single time. This clone was seen just once. Its target is unknown. This TCR derives from a woman under 30 in good health and CMV-seronegative. The chain uses TRBV5-5 and TRBJ1-5; no clear D. Sequencing was carried out using PBMCs. The CDR3 coding sequence is TGTGCCAGCAGCACCCGGGTCGGGCAGCCCCAGCATTTT. Amino acids: CASSTRVGQPQHF.